This passage covers 23 T cell receptor beta chains from one sample sequenced in a study of CD8+CD57+ T cells in acquired aplastic anemia (dated by TCRdb to between 2017 and 2018). Sequencing took place on an Illumina HiSeq 2000. Genomic DNA served as template for TCR beta VDJ combination and CDR3 sequence profiling. Using fastp trimming at Q25 and MiXCR clonotype assembly, TCRdb reanalyzed the public sequencing data and kept in-frame beta chains. Rows with one shared CDR3 protein collapse into an entry with the most common genes and DNA. In all, the sample holds about 190,000 distinct CDR3 sequences, and roughly half of those were seen once. The ten largest make up 16% of the sample. Sequenced material: sorted CD4+, CD8+, or CD8+CD57+ T cells (not recorded which) from PBMCs. The receptors come from a human donor in good health, serving as a control.

For the CDR3, the DNA is TGCAGTACAACGCCTAAGAGGGACAGGAACTCCTACGAGCAGTACTTC. Its translation: CSTTPKRDRNSYEQYF. The chain couples TRBV20-1 to TRBJ2-7, with 8 nucleotides matching TRBD1. The CDR3 has 16 residues. The J segment lost 0 bases and the V segment lost 8 bases, leaving 15 bases of the junction unmatched. Germline lookup yields CDR1 DFQATT and CDR2 SNEGSKA (reference sequence).

This clonotype showed up just once. The chain couples TRBV30 to TRBJ2-1, with TRBD2 matching 8 bases. The CDR3 spans 12 residues. CDR1 is GTSNPN, CDR2 SVGIG, per germline (reference sequence). V trimming: 4 bases; J trimming: 10 bases; junction bases outside the gene matches: 6. CDR3 loop: CAWTGLGHEQFF. The CDR3 DNA follows: TGTGCCTGGACGGGACTAGGACACGAGCAGTTCTTC. Combining the CDR3 with reference TRBV30 and TRBJ2-1 gives the whole variable domain SQTIHQWPATLVQPVGSPLSLECTVEGTSNPNLYWYRQAAGRGLQLLFYSVGIGQISSEVPQNLSASRPQDRQFILSSKKLLLSDSGFYLCAWTGLGHEQFFGPGTRLTVL.

The chain combines TRBV19 with TRBJ2-3; the match to TRBD2 covers 7 bases. With V trimmed by 4 bases and J by 2 bases, 9 bases remained unmatched. This CDR3 comprises 16 residues. The germline V gene encodes CDR1 LNHDA and CDR2 SQIVND (reference sequence). This CDR3 is CASSKLGGGFTDTQYF. CDR3 in DNA: TGTGCCAGTAGTAAGCTCGGCGGGGGTTTCACAGATACGCAGTATTTT.

This clonotype was seen ten or more times. The chain has TRBV7-6 and TRBJ2-2; TRBD1 matches 9 bases. The CDR3 is 16 amino acids. J lost 4 bases, V lost 2 bases, and 5 bases had no gene match. Germline loops: CDR1 SGHVS, CDR2 FNYEAQ. CDR3 sequence: CASSLSQTGGTGELFF. Here the CDR3 DNA reads TGTGCCAGCAGCTTATCCCAGACAGGGGGCACCGGGGAGCTGTTTTTT.

The chain employs TRBV20-1 and TRBJ1-1; TRBD1 is a possible D gene (5 bases). The CDR3 loop spans 14 amino acids. Germline V gene lookup returns CDR1 DFQATT and CDR2 SNEGSKA (reference sequence). V was shortened by 3 bases and J by 4 bases, with 15 bases between the two germline ends. The CDR3 region has the DNA TGCAGTGCTAGTCCCGGGACGGGCTTCACTGAAGCTTTCTTT. It specifies CSASPGTGFTEAFF.

This CDR3 reads CASSNTGSEETQYF. The DNA for the CDR3 is TGTGCCAGCAGCAATACAGGGTCAGAAGAGACCCAGTACTTC. The chain employs TRBV2 and TRBJ2-5, with a possible D match to TRBD1 (6 bases). Trimming took 6 bases from V and 3 from J, leaving 14 bases between them. This CDR3 has 14 residues. CDR1 and CDR2 from the germline V gene are SNHLY and FYNNEI.

In its sample, this clonotype was seen once. The chain employs TRBV20-1 and TRBJ2-1; D is ambiguous. The V end lost 2 bases, the J end lost 8 bases, and 19 bases lay between the germline ends. Germline CDR1 is DFQATT and CDR2 is SNEGSKA (reference sequence). This CDR3 region has 15 residues. CDR3 nucleotides: TGCAGTGCTAGATTGCCGACTTTATCTCGTCATGAGCAGTTCTTC. Amino acid sequence: CSARLPTLSRHEQFF.

The V call is TRBV29-1, the J call TRBJ2-1; 9 positions match TRBD1. J was trimmed by 8 bases and V by 6 bases; bases with no gene match: 8. The CDR3 totals 13 residues. Germline V gene lookup returns CDR1 SQVTM and CDR2 ANQGSEA. CDR3 in amino acids: CSVRGQGYDEQFF. The CDR3 bases are TGCAGCGTAAGAGGACAGGGGTACGATGAGCAGTTCTTC.

This clonotype came up many times. The chain employs TRBV20-1 and TRBJ2-3, with TRBD2 identical over 7 bases. This CDR3 contains 15 residues. CDR1 is DFQATT and CDR2 is SNEGSKA in the germline V gene (reference sequence). Trimming removed 0 bases from V and 2 bases from J; junction bases left unmatched: 5. DNA of the CDR3: TGCAGTGCTAGAGATGCGGGGGTTCTCACAGATACGCAGTATTTT. It translates to CSARDAGVLTDTQYF.

This clonotype was observed a few times. The chain couples TRBV7-3 to TRBJ2-5; D remains unclear. Trimming cost V 5 bases and J 5 bases, with 15 bases left between them. Germline-derived CDR1 and CDR2 are SGHTA and FQGTGA. The CDR3 length is 14 residues. The CDR3 sequence is CASSHGLARETQYF. The CDR3 DNA reads TGTGCCAGCAGCCACGGGCTCGCTAGGGAGACCCAGTACTTC.

V usage is TRBV28 and J usage is TRBJ1-5, with 7 positions matching TRBD1. Germline CDR1 and CDR2: MDHEN and SYDVKM. V lost 4 bases and J lost 5; bases outside the gene matches: 8. This CDR3 has 15 amino acids. DNA of the CDR3: TGTGCCAGCAGTTCTTTCTGGGACAGTTATCAGCCCCAGCATTTT. It specifies CASSSFWDSYQPQHF.

CDR3 coding DNA: TGCAGTGCCAGACTTCAGGGGTGCAATCAGCCCCAGCATTTT. This gives the protein CSARLQGCNQPQHF. The chain has TRBV20-1 and TRBJ1-5, with D perhaps TRBD1 (6 bases). Germline CDR1 DFQATT, CDR2 SNEGSKA (reference sequence). This CDR3 comprises 14 residues. The V end lost 6 bases, the J end lost 2 bases, and 14 bases lay between the germline ends.

This clonotype was seen only a few times. The gene calls are TRBV24-1 and TRBJ2-5; D uncertain. The CDR3 covers 11 residues. V shed 0 bases and J shed 5 bases, with 0 bases lying between them. Germline V lookup: CDR1 KGHDR, CDR2 SFDVKD. The CDR3 loop reads CATSDLETQYF. CDR3 bases: TGTGCCACCAGTGATTTGGAGACCCAGTACTTC.

This clonotype was recorded at least ten times. The chain carries TRBV20-1 and TRBJ1-5, with unresolved D. The V end lost 1 base, the J end lost 2 bases, and 9 bases lay between the germline ends. CDR3 length: 14 amino acids. Germline-derived CDR1 and CDR2 are DFQATT and SNEGSKA (reference sequence). The DNA of the CDR3 is TGCAGTGCTAGAGGAATCTCTGGCAATCAGCCCCAGCATTTT. It translates to CSARGISGNQPQHF.

The chain has TRBV7-9 and TRBJ1-2; tentative D call: TRBD1 (6 bases). The CDR3 length is 12 residues. The germline CDR1 and CDR2 sequences are SEHNR and FQNEAQ (reference sequence). Trimming took off 5 bases at V and 7 bases at J, with 11 bases between the two ends. CDR3 bases: TGTGCCAGCAGCGAACTAGGGGGTGGCTACACCTTC. Protein sequence: CASSELGGGYTF.

CDR3 DNA: TGTGCCAGCAGTTTGAGTAGCCGCGGGGGGCGAAGCGATCAGCCCCAGCATTTT. This sequence encodes CASSLSSRGGRSDQPQHF. The V call is TRBV28, the J call TRBJ1-5, with D possibly being TRBD1 (6 bases). Germline CDR1 is MDHEN and CDR2 is SYDVKM. The length of the CDR3 is 18 residues. V lost 3 bases, J lost 5 bases, and 23 bases lay in between.

The CDR3 DNA reads TGCGCCAGCAGCTTGGTCCGGAGAGATACGCAGTATTTT. It yields the protein CASSLVRRDTQYF. V is TRBV5-1 and J is TRBJ2-3; D ambiguous. Germline CDR1 SGHRS, CDR2 YFSETQ. The CDR3 consists of 13 residues. V shed 0 bases and J shed 5 bases, with 7 bases lying between them.

The V call is TRBV15, the J call TRBJ1-5; TRBD1 is a possible D gene (5 bases). Germline assignment: CDR1 LNHNV and CDR2 YYDKDF (reference sequence). With 3 bases removed from V and 11 bases from J, the gap between germline ends came to 14 bases. The CDR3 consists of 13 residues. CDR3 nucleotide sequence: TGTGCCACCAGCAGTTCACCCCGGGGGGCCCAGCATTTT. Protein: CATSSSPRGAQHF. The variable domain in full, completed from reference TRBV15 and TRBJ1-5, reads DAMVIQNPRYQVTQFGKPVTLSCSQTLNHNVMYWYQQKSSQAPKLLFHYYDKDFNNEADTPDNFQSRRPNTSFCFLDIRSPGLGDTAMYLCATSSSPRGAQHFGDGTRLSIL.

The chain has TRBV19 and TRBJ2-7; 12 positions match TRBD1. Per the germline V gene, CDR1 is LNHDA and CDR2 is SQIVND (reference sequence). This CDR3 is built from 15 residues. Trimming removed 7 bases from V and 7 bases from J; junction bases left unmatched: 11. For the CDR3, the DNA is TGTGCCAGTATGGGGACAGGGGGCGTAGTGCGGGAGCAGTACTTC. Its translation: CASMGTGGVVREQYF.

This rearrangement joins TRBV2 to TRBJ1-5; D call uncertain. Germline V gives CDR1 SNHLY, CDR2 FYNNEI. Trimming shortened V by 5 bases and J by 7 bases, and 15 bases separated the two germline ends. The CDR3 loop spans 14 amino acids. CDR3 loop: CASSLARSSQPQHF. CDR3 coding DNA: TGTGCCAGCAGTCTGGCCCGTTCCTCCCAGCCCCAGCATTTT.

The CDR3 region is CASSESQDPLEAFF. CDR3 DNA: TGCGCCAGCAGTGAGAGTCAGGATCCCCTTGAAGCTTTCTTT. The J gene is TRBJ1-1, the V gene TRBV10-2, with D uncertain. V dropped 2 bases and J dropped 7 bases, with 14 bases sitting between them. This CDR3 comprises 14 residues. CDR1 WSHSY and CDR2 SAAADI come from the germline V gene.

The V and J genes are TRBV10-2 and TRBJ2-5; the match to TRBD2 covers 12 bases. Germline CDR1 reads WSHSY; CDR2 reads SAAADI. V was clipped by 5 bases and J by 5 bases; unmatched bases: 6. There are 15 residues in the CDR3. The CDR3 nucleotides are TGCGCCAGCAGTATGCTAGCGGGGGGGCTGGAGACCCAGTACTTC. Translated: CASSMLAGGLETQYF.

This clonotype was seen repeatedly, ten times or more. The chain employs TRBV7-9 and TRBJ2-1; 9 bases line up with TRBD2. The CDR3 totals 13 residues. J was trimmed by 8 bases and V by 5 bases; bases with no gene match: 4. Germline values: CDR1 SEHNR, CDR2 FQNEAQ (reference sequence). Written as DNA, the CDR3 is TGTGCCAGCAGCGCGAGCGGGGGGCATGAGCAGTTCTTC. It specifies CASSASGGHEQFF.